A selection of T cell receptor beta chains follows, all from one sample in a study of shared T cell receptors in the human thymus. Using immunoSEQ multiplex PCR, the repertoire was profiled, and TCRdb retains in-frame clones only, with some absent. The repertoire consists of 540,000 or so clones, with about 80% occurring once and the leading ten covering 0.013%. These records were also assigned to another study, of human thymus T cells.

Input material: thymocytes. The origin of the receptors is a boy in the first two years of life with a congenital heart defect. Both conserved end residues are part of each CDR3. Expanded clones are given a class, and other clones once, few, many or no size at all.

>-|TRBV21-1
CASSKRLAGGYEQYF
>once|TRBV5-1
CASSPLPLRGLCEQYF
>-|TRBV4-3
CASSQHPGVEQYF
>-|TRBV27
CASSKSSGSTDTQYF
>few|TRBV4-3
CASSQGKELHYEQYF
>-|TRBV5-8
CARGIAGGSDTQYF
>-|TRBV28
CATARWGGSHEQFF
>-|TRBV4-1
CASSQDGSGTLSYNEQFF
>-|TRBV7-9
CASSLLRGGGSKNIQYF
>few|TRBV20-1
CSALGRQEQYF
>-|TRBV6-1
CASRDSSTNEKLFF
>-|TRBV6-5
CASSSRARGGNYGYTF
>-|TRBV4-1
CASSQDGARDGYGYTF
>-|TRBV5-1
CASSVGLATDTQYF
>-|TRBV30
CAWRTVRNTEAFF
>-|TRBV6-4
CASSARRGAYNEQFF
>-|TRBV4-3
CASRLTRRGWGELFF
>-|TRBV5-1
CASSPFSGSGGQYF
>-|TRBV14
CASSRPGQGAGGNTIYF
>few|TRBV19
CASRGGGYEQYF
>-|TRBV28
CATHRLAGALEQYF
>-|TRBV6-5
CASSYHGQGHYNEQFF
>-|TRBV27
CASSLARGGSINGYTF
>-|TRBV13
CASSLPRTSGRAGGGNEQFF
>-|TRBV7-9
CASSSTSGADVTYNEQFF
>-|TRBV5-1
CASSLITSGRTDTQYF
>-|TRBV6-1
CASSEAGRGRETQYF
>-|TRBV5-3
CARSSRTGCTYEQYF
>-|TRBV27
CASSPRSSGGIKNIQYF
>-|TRBV7-2
CASSLDRREGHYEQYF
>-|TRBV30
CAWSPPVGTSGDQETQYF
>-|TRBV15
CATSRGHATDQPQHF
>few|TRBV6-6
CASSSGQRGNTIYF
>-|TRBV18
CASSPPGADNEQFF
>-|TRBV6-4
CASSPGLAAGELFF
>-|TRBV5-1
CASSLNSKSPLHF
>-|TRBV7-2
CASSLAQGHTDTQYF
>-|TRBV28
CASTHASPHTDTQYF
>-|TRBV5-6
CASSFLNSQETQYF
>-|TRBV7-9
CASSGDTQYF
>-|TRBV11-2
CASSLEGSGRVEQYF
>-|TRBV19
CASSNQGATEAFF
>-|TRBV4-3
CASSQDHPSGGSYEQYF
>few|TRBV29-1
CSVEDQNRDYTF
>-|TRBV14
CASSGRGRAREQYF
>-|TRBV7-9
CASSLYRGPGYTF
>once|TRBV28
CASSGDRGSYEQYF
>-|TRBV19
CAIFGRGTYEQYF
>-|TRBV29-1
CSVEERGPSYYEQYF